This TCR beta chain was sequenced for a study of OX40 agonist ivuxolimab in advanced cancers. Study observations and caveats: Those patients achieving a partial response at 0.1-3.0 mg/kg showed among the lowest clonal expansion. Normalized T-cell clonal expansion was also low in some nonresponders. Both CD4+ and CD8+ T cell populations in blood had undergone clonal expansion by week 6 at 0.1 to 3.0 mg/kg. Expanded clones belonging to CD8+ T cells outnumbered, on average, those of CD4+.

Concerning this clone: What it binds is not known.

The repertoire was sequenced with immunoSEQ multiplex PCR; TCRdb's copy has only in-frame clones and lacks some. Found here are under 60,000 clones, roughly 80% of them singletons; the top ten hold 3% to 4%. V shed 5 bases and J 3 bases; nucleotides not matched to a gene: 0. CDR3 length: 14 residues. Germline CDR1 reads SGHAT; CDR2 reads FQNNGV. The sequence was collected from an adult with an advanced solid tumor such as melanoma, head and neck, liver or kidney cancer. The rearrangement links TRBV11-2 to TRBJ2-3, with 12 bases lining up with TRBD2. The source was CD4+ or CD8+ T cells sorted from blood, collected in a trial of the OX40 agonist ivuxolimab. The CDR3 protein is CASSTSGGTDTQYF. The CDR3 DNA is TGTGCCAGCAGCACTAGCGGGGGGACAGATACGCAGTATTTT.